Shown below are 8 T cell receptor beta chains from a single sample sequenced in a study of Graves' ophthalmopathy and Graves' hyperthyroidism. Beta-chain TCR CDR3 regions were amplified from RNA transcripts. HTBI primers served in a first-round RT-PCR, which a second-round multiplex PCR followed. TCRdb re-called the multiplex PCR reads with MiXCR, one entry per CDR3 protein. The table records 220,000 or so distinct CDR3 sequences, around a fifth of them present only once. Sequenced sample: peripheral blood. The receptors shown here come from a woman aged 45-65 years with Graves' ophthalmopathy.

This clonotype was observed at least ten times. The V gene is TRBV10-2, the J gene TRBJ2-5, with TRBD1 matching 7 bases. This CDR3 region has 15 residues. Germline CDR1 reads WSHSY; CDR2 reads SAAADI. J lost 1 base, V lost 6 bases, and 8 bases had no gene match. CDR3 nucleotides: TGCGCCAGCAGGGTACCGGGACAGACCCAAGAGACCCAGTACTTC. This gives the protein CASRVPGQTQETQYF.

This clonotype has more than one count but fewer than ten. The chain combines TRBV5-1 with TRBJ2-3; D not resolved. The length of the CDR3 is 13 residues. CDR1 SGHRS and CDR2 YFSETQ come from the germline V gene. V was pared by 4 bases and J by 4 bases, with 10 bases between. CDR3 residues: CASSVLNPDTQYF. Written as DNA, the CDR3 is TGCGCCAGCAGCGTCCTCAACCCAGATACGCAGTATTTT.

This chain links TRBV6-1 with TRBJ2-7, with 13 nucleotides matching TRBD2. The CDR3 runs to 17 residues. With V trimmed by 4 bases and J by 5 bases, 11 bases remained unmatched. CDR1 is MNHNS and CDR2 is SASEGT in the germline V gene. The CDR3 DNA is TGTGCCAGCAGTGGCGCGGGACTAGCGGGATTAAAGAACGAGCAGTACTTC. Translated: CASSGAGLAGLKNEQYF.

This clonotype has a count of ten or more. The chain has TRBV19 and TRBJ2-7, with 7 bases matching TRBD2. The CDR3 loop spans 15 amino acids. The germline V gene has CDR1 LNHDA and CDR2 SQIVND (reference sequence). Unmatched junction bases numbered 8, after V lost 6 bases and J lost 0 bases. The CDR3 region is CASRTSVTSSYEQYF. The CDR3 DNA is TGTGCCAGTAGAACTAGCGTAACATCCTCCTACGAGCAGTACTTC.

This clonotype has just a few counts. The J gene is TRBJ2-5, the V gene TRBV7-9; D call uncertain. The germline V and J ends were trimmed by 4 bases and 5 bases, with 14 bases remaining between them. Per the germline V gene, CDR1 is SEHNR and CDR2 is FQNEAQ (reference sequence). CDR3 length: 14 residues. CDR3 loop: CASSWIKEGETQYF. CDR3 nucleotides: TGTGCCAGCAGCTGGATCAAGGAAGGGGAGACCCAGTACTTC.

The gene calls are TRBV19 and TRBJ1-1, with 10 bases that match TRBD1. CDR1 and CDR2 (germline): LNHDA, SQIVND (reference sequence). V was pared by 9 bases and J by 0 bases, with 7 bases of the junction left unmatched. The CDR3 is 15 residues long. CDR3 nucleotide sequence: TGTGCCAGATCCGGGACAGGGGACGTGAACACTGAAGCTTTCTTT. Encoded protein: CARSGTGDVNTEAFF.

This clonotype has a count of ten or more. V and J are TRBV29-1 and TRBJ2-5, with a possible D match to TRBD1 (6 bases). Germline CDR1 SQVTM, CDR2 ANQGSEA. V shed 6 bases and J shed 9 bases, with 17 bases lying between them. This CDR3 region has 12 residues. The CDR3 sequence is CSVGKQGRPQYF. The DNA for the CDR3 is TGCAGCGTAGGAAAACAGGGTCGACCCCAGTACTTC.

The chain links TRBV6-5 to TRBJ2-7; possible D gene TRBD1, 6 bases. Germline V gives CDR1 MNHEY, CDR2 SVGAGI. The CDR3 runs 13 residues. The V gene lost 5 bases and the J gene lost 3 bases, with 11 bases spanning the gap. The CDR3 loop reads CASSNRERYEQYF. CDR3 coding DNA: TGTGCCAGCAGTAACAGGGAACGCTACGAGCAGTACTTC.